The subject of this entry is one T cell receptor (beta chain). Its target is unknown. The length of the CDR3 is 14 residues. Looked up from germline, CDR1 is SGDLS and CDR2 is YYNGEE. With 3 bases clipped from V and 6 bases from J, the junction kept 5 bases outside the gene matches. The PCR contained 60 Vbeta and 13 Jbeta primers. The method was immunoSEQ multiplex PCR; TCRdb's version includes in-frame clones alone and lacks a portion of them. The sample holds fewer than 250,000 clones, about 81% seen once. The data belong to a study of cytomegalovirus exposure and HLA in healthy donors. Study-wide points: TRBV6-2, TRBV6-3 and some other V segments were unresolvable in 87-base-pair reads. Presence/absence results assume similar sequencing depth per donor, which may not hold. An analysis done earlier found most TCR beta V segments productive about 87% or about 30% of the time.

The TCR originated in a man aged 25 to 40 in good health and CMV-seropositive. The material sequenced was PBMCs. This rearrangement joins TRBV9 to TRBJ2-7, with 11 positions matching TRBD2. CDR3 sequence: CASSEGLAGGEQYF. In nucleotides, the CDR3 is TGTGCCAGCAGCGAGGGGCTAGCGGGGGGCGAGCAGTACTTC.